These 16 T cell receptor beta chains were all obtained from the same sample, sequenced in a study of blood T cell repertoires in COVID-19. The assay was immunoSEQ multiplex PCR, and TCRdb's table has in-frame clones only and misses some. The sample holds 300,000 to 400,000 clones; more than 75% are singletons and the top ten take around 0.95%. Sequencing used PBMCs or T cells enriched from blood (not recorded which). These receptor sequences come from a woman aged 30 to 39 with acute COVID-19.

The chain combines TRBV5-1 with TRBJ2-1; 7 nucleotides align to TRBD2. V lost 3 bases and J lost 8; bases outside the gene matches: 14. The CDR3 totals 16 residues. The germline V gene encodes CDR1 SGHRS and CDR2 YFSETQ. For the CDR3, the DNA is TGCGCCAGCAGCTCCCCGGGACTAACCATGGGCGATGAGCAGTTCTTC. Translation gives CASSSPGLTMGDEQFF.

This rearrangement joins TRBV30 to TRBJ1-2, with 7 bases aligning to TRBD1. The CDR3 sequence is 12 residues long. The V segment lost 1 base and the J segment 8 bases; nucleotides outside the gene matches: 4. CDR1 and CDR2 from the germline V gene are GTSNPN and SVGIG (reference sequence). CDR3 nucleotides: TGTGCCTGGAGTGCAGGGGGAGTCGGCTACACCTTC. Its protein product is CAWSAGGVGYTF.

The chain links TRBV6-2 or TRBV6-3 to TRBJ2-1, with 14 bases fitting TRBD2. The CDR3 spans 18 residues. Per germline, CDR1 MNHEY and CDR2 SVGEGT. V gave up 2 bases and J gave up 7 bases; unmatched junction bases: 10. CDR3: CASSYDVTSGGAGNEQFF. The CDR3 bases are TGTGCCAGCAGTTACGACGTGACTAGCGGGGGGGCAGGAAATGAGCAGTTCTTC.

The chain links TRBV30 to TRBJ1-5, with 8 bases that match TRBD1. Germline loops: CDR1 GTSNPN, CDR2 SVGIG (reference sequence). J was trimmed by 6 bases and V by 3 bases; bases with no gene match: 7. The CDR3 runs to 14 residues. The CDR3 region is CAWRQQGAGQPQHF. CDR3 sequence (DNA): TGTGCCTGGAGACAGCAGGGGGCTGGTCAGCCCCAGCATTTT.

The chain links TRBV5-4 to TRBJ1-1, with TRBD1 as a possible D gene (5 bases). V gave up 3 bases and J gave up 4 bases, with 13 bases separating them. CDR1 SGHNT and CDR2 YYREEE come from the germline V gene (reference sequence). The CDR3 consists of 14 residues. The CDR3 here is CASSSLGQGTEAFF. For the CDR3, the DNA is TGTGCCAGCAGCTCCTTGGGGCAGGGCACTGAAGCTTTCTTT.

CDR3 sequence (DNA): TGTGCCAGCTCACCAATTGGACAGGGGAACACTGAAGCTTTCTTT. As protein: CASSPIGQGNTEAFF. The chain links TRBV18 to TRBJ1-1; 8 positions agree with TRBD1. Unmatched junction bases numbered 3, after V lost 2 bases and J lost 1 base. The CDR3 length is 15 residues. Germline values: CDR1 KGHSH, CDR2 LQKENI. Supplemented by reference TRBV18 and TRBJ1-1, the full variable domain reads NAGVMQNPRHLVRRRGQEARLRCSPMKGHSHVYWYRQLPEEGLKFMVYLQKENIIDESGMPKERFSAEFPKEGPSILRIQQVVRGDSAAYFCASSPIGQGNTEAFFGQGTRLTVV.

The chain links TRBV4-3 to TRBJ2-3, with 11 bases lining up with TRBD1. J lost 3 bases, V lost 3 bases, and 8 bases had no gene match. CDR1 LGHNA and CDR2 YSLEER come from the germline V gene. The CDR3 totals 17 residues. CDR3 region: CASSQTGTGGWTDTQYF. The CDR3 DNA sequence: TGCGCCAGCAGCCAGACCGGGACAGGGGGATGGACAGATACGCAGTATTTT.

This chain connects TRBV2 to TRBJ1-2, with 8 bases that match TRBD1. The CDR3 covers 14 residues. Germline loops: CDR1 SNHLY, CDR2 FYNNEI. The J segment lost 8 bases and the V segment lost 7 bases, leaving 12 bases of the junction unmatched. The CDR3 spells CASTCRDRLCGYTF. In DNA, the CDR3 is TGTGCCAGCACCTGCCGGGACAGGCTGTGCGGCTACACCTTC.

This clone occurred once. The sample has other DNA sequences that encode this CDR3 too. The chain uses TRBV6-2 or TRBV6-3 and TRBJ1-2; 9 bases map to TRBD1. The V and J ends lost 4 bases and 3 bases, in that order; junction bases with no gene match: 3. The germline V gene encodes CDR1 MNHEY and CDR2 SVGEGT. The CDR3 consists of 14 residues. The CDR3 DNA sequence: TGTGCCAGCAGTTGGACAGGGGTGTACTATGGCTACACCTTC. Translated, it gives CASSWTGVYYGYTF.

This clone was seen more than once but under ten times. J is TRBJ2-7 and V is TRBV2, with a tentative D call TRBD1 (6 bases). The V gene lost 6 bases and the J gene lost 12 bases, with 21 bases spanning the gap. In germline, CDR1 is SNHLY, CDR2 FYNNEI. The CDR3 runs to 13 residues. The CDR3 reads CASSPVKDRPAYF. CDR3 in DNA: TGTGCCAGCAGCCCCGTGAAAGACAGGCCCGCGTACTTC.

CDR3 amino acids: CASKRRETYNEQFF. DNA of the CDR3: TGTGCCAGTAAGAGGAGGGAAACCTACAATGAGCAGTTCTTC. V usage is TRBV19 and J usage is TRBJ2-1; D is perhaps TRBD2 (6 bases). CDR1 is LNHDA and CDR2 is SQIVND in the germline V gene (reference sequence). The CDR3 runs 14 residues. With 7 bases removed from V and 2 bases from J, the gap between germline ends came to 12 bases.

This chain joins TRBV7-2 and TRBJ2-3; no clear D gene. The CDR3 contains 12 residues. Germline V gene sequence: CDR1 SGHTA, CDR2 FQGNSA. V lost 2 bases and J lost 6, with 6 bases in between. The CDR3 DNA follows: TGTGCCAGCAGCTTACAGGCTGATACGCAGTATTTT. As protein: CASSLQADTQYF. The full variable domain, with the rest looked up from reference TRBV7-2 and TRBJ2-3, is GAGVSQSPSNKVTEKGKDVELRCDPISGHTALYWYRQSLGQGLEFLIYFQGNSAPDKSGLPSDRFSAERTGGSVSTLTIQRTQQEDSAVYLCASSLQADTQYFGPGTRLTVL.

CDR3 region: CASSFAGGVFYEQYF. The CDR3 DNA sequence: TGTGCCAGCAGCTTCGCAGGGGGCGTTTTCTACGAGCAGTACTTC. V is TRBV7-2 and J is TRBJ2-7; TRBD1 agrees at 8 bases. The CDR3 loop spans 15 amino acids. Germline CDR1 SGHTA, CDR2 FQGNSA. Trimming at V came to 3 bases and at J to 3 bases, leaving 7 bases not matched to a gene.

This clone was observed a handful of times. The rearrangement uses TRBV4-1 and TRBJ1-1; 7 bases fit TRBD1. The CDR3 spans 14 residues. V lost 2 bases, J lost 5 bases, and 5 bases stayed unmatched. Germline CDR1 reads MGHRA; CDR2 reads YSYEKL. CDR3 sequence: CASSQSQGRTEAFF. The CDR3 DNA reads TGCGCCAGCAGCCAATCACAGGGGAGGACTGAAGCTTTCTTT.

The gene calls are TRBV19 and TRBJ2-1; a possible D gene is TRBD2 (7 bases). The V gene's germline CDR1 is LNHDA and CDR2 SQIVND (reference sequence). The CDR3 has 16 residues. V was cut by 0 bases and J by 4 bases, with 13 bases left in between. CDR3 sequence: CASSIEIRGGYNEQFF. CDR3 DNA: TGTGCCAGTAGTATAGAGATTAGGGGGGGGTACAATGAGCAGTTCTTC.

This clone showed up just once. J is TRBJ1-6 and V is TRBV7-9; possible D gene TRBD1, 5 bases. Germline V lookup: CDR1 SEHNR, CDR2 FQNEAQ (reference sequence). Trimming cost V 1 base and J 7 bases, with 8 bases left between them. This CDR3 contains 14 residues. The CDR3 loop reads CASSLEEGNSPLHF. In nucleotides, the CDR3 is TGTGCCAGCAGCTTAGAGGAGGGGAATTCACCCCTCCACTTT.